This is a list of T cell receptor beta chains from one sample in a study of blood T cells in healthy people across ages. TCRdb ran MiXCR on the 5' RACE reads and lists one entry per CDR3 protein. This table holds 500,000 to 700,000 distinct CDR3 sequences, approximately 30% found once. The sequenced material came from blood. The source of these receptors is a woman aged 80 or older in good health. Both conserved end residues are part of each CDR3. The D gene is left open where the match is weak. Expanded clones are given a class, and other clones once, few, many or no size at all.

J gene: TRBJ2-3
clone size: NA
D gene: TRBD2
V gene: TRBV20-1
CDR3 DNA: TGCAGTGCTTCTGGCGGGAGGACCGTGGATACGCAGTATTTT
CDR3 protein: CSASGGRTVDTQYF

J gene: TRBJ2-5
clone size: many
D gene: TRBD2
V gene: TRBV20-1
CDR3 DNA: TGCAGTGCTAAAAGGACTAGCGGATTCCAAGAGACCCAGTACTTC
CDR3 protein: CSAKRTSGFQETQYF

J gene: TRBJ2-4
clone size: many
D gene: NA
V gene: TRBV4-3
CDR3 DNA: TGCGCCAGCAGCCAAGATTTGGGAGCCAAAAACATTCAGTACTTC
CDR3 protein: CASSQDLGAKNIQYF

J gene: TRBJ2-7
clone size: few
D gene: TRBD1
V gene: TRBV28
CDR3 DNA: TGTGCCAGCGTAGAAGGACAGGGGTTCTACGAGCAGTACTTC
CDR3 protein: CASVEGQGFYEQYF

J gene: TRBJ2-3
clone size: many
D gene: NA
V gene: TRBV11-3
CDR3 DNA: TGTGCCAGCAGCTTAGACGTCGTTGGCACAGATACGCAGTATTTT
CDR3 protein: CASSLDVVGTDTQYF

J gene: TRBJ2-7
clone size: many
D gene: TRBD1
V gene: TRBV5-6
CDR3 DNA: TGTGCCAGCAGCGACGGGACAGGGGCCTACGAGCAGTACTTC
CDR3 protein: CASSDGTGAYEQYF

J gene: TRBJ1-5
clone size: many
D gene: NA
V gene: TRBV7-2
CDR3 DNA: TGTGCCAGCAGCTTTTCCCGGAATCAGCCCCAGCATTTT
CDR3 protein: CASSFSRNQPQHF

J gene: TRBJ1-1
clone size: NA
D gene: NA
V gene: TRBV5-1
CDR3 DNA: TGCGCCAGCAGCAACGGATACACTGAAGCTTTCTTT
CDR3 protein: CASSNGYTEAFF

J gene: TRBJ2-2
clone size: few
D gene: TRBD2
V gene: TRBV9
CDR3 DNA: TGTGCCAGCAGCGCCAGCGCTGCGGGGGAGAACACCGGGGAGCTGTTTTTT
CDR3 protein: CASSASAAGENTGELFF

J gene: TRBJ2-5
clone size: NA
D gene: TRBD2
V gene: TRBV6-1
CDR3 DNA: TGTGCCAGCAGTGAATTGGGGCTAGCGGGAGTCGATGAGACCCAGTACTTC
CDR3 protein: CASSELGLAGVDETQYF

J gene: TRBJ2-7
clone size: NA
D gene: NA
V gene: TRBV20-1
CDR3 DNA: TGCAGTGCTAGTGAGGGCCCCCACGAGCAGTACTTC
CDR3 protein: CSASEGPHEQYF

J gene: TRBJ1-2
clone size: many
D gene: NA
V gene: TRBV6-1
CDR3 DNA: TGTGCCAGCAGTCAAACGGCCCCGGGGGGTCTGGGAACCGGTAACTATGGCTACACCTTC
CDR3 protein: CASSQTAPGGLGTGNYGYTF

J gene: TRBJ2-5
clone size: many
D gene: TRBD1
V gene: TRBV6-2/TRBV6-3
CDR3 DNA: TGTGCCAGCCGGAAACAGGGGAATTGGGAGACCCAGTACTTC
CDR3 protein: CASRKQGNWETQYF

J gene: TRBJ2-3
clone size: many
D gene: NA
V gene: TRBV27
CDR3 DNA: TGTGCCAGCAGGCTCGACCGGGCGGACTACACAGATACGCAGTATTTT
CDR3 protein: CASRLDRADYTDTQYF

J gene: TRBJ1-2
clone size: many
D gene: NA
V gene: TRBV29-1
CDR3 DNA: TGCAGCGTTGAAGGAGCGCTCGCGGGGGGCTACACCTTC
CDR3 protein: CSVEGALAGGYTF

J gene: TRBJ2-1
clone size: many
D gene: NA
V gene: TRBV6-5
CDR3 DNA: TGTGCCAGCCTACGCGGGGCAGGGGGCTCCTACAATGAGCAGTTCTTC
CDR3 protein: CASLRGAGGSYNEQFF

J gene: TRBJ2-3
clone size: NA
D gene: TRBD2
V gene: TRBV11-2
CDR3 DNA: TGTGCCAGCAGCACACTAGCGGGGTTCGGCACAGATACGCAGTATTTT
CDR3 protein: CASSTLAGFGTDTQYF

J gene: TRBJ2-1
clone size: NA
D gene: NA
V gene: TRBV2
CDR3 DNA: TGTGCCAGCAGTGGAGAAGTCTTCTACGAGCAGTTCTTC
CDR3 protein: CASSGEVFYEQFF

J gene: TRBJ2-7
clone size: NA
D gene: TRBD1
V gene: TRBV5-4
CDR3 DNA: TGTGCCAGCAGCTTGAACAGGGGGCGAAACGAGCAGTACTTC
CDR3 protein: CASSLNRGRNEQYF

J gene: TRBJ2-7
clone size: many
D gene: NA
V gene: TRBV7-9
CDR3 DNA: TGTGCCAGCAGCTTAGGACGAAAAGCCTACGAGCAGTACTTC
CDR3 protein: CASSLGRKAYEQYF

J gene: TRBJ1-5
clone size: few
D gene: NA
V gene: TRBV20-1
CDR3 DNA: TGCAGTGCTAAACGTTCCTCGAATCAGCCCCAGCATTTT
CDR3 protein: CSAKRSSNQPQHF

J gene: TRBJ2-3
clone size: few
D gene: TRBD2
V gene: TRBV20-1
CDR3 DNA: TGCAGTGCCCCAACGCTAGCGGGGGGGATGGGGACAGATACGCAGTATTTT
CDR3 protein: CSAPTLAGGMGTDTQYF

J gene: TRBJ2-7
clone size: many
D gene: NA
V gene: TRBV28
CDR3 DNA: TGTGCCAGCAGTTCCCCAGGGCCCAACGAGCAGTACTTC
CDR3 protein: CASSSPGPNEQYF

J gene: TRBJ1-6
clone size: many
D gene: NA
V gene: TRBV9
CDR3 DNA: TGTGCCAGCAGCCCCCCAGGGGCCTATAATTCACCCCTCCACTTT
CDR3 protein: CASSPPGAYNSPLHF

J gene: TRBJ2-7
clone size: NA
D gene: NA
V gene: TRBV6-2/TRBV6-3
CDR3 DNA: TGTGCCAGCAGGCGAACAGAGAGCTCCTACAATGAGCAGTACTTC
CDR3 protein: CASRRTESSYNEQYF

J gene: TRBJ2-2
clone size: many
D gene: TRBD2
V gene: TRBV7-8
CDR3 DNA: TGTGCCAGCAGCGGGGGACTAGCGGGGGGTAATACGAACACCGGGGAGCTGTTTTTT
CDR3 protein: CASSGGLAGGNTNTGELFF

J gene: TRBJ2-7
clone size: many
D gene: NA
V gene: TRBV20-1
CDR3 DNA: TGCAGTGCTGAGACCGGGACTGATATATACGAGCAGTACTTC
CDR3 protein: CSAETGTDIYEQYF

J gene: TRBJ2-3
clone size: NA
D gene: NA
V gene: TRBV28
CDR3 DNA: TGTGCCGGCAGTTTACTCCAGGGCCAGGCGCTGTATTTT
CDR3 protein: CAGSLLQGQALYF

J gene: TRBJ2-6
clone size: NA
D gene: NA
V gene: TRBV7-2
CDR3 DNA: TGTGCCAGCAGCTTAGCAGGGGCACGTTCTGGGGCCAACGTCCTGACTTTC
CDR3 protein: CASSLAGARSGANVLTF

J gene: TRBJ2-7
clone size: NA
D gene: NA
V gene: TRBV24-1
CDR3 DNA: TGTGCCACCAGTGATCCAGGGTTATTGGAGCAGTACTTC
CDR3 protein: CATSDPGLLEQYF

J gene: TRBJ1-2
clone size: few
D gene: NA
V gene: TRBV6-5
CDR3 DNA: TGTGCCAGCAGACAGAGGGTCGGTGGCTACACCTTC
CDR3 protein: CASRQRVGGYTF

J gene: TRBJ2-5
clone size: NA
D gene: TRBD1
V gene: TRBV7-3
CDR3 DNA: TGTGCCGGCAGCTCCTCTTCCACAGGGGGCTGTGAGACCCAGTACTTC
CDR3 protein: CAGSSSSTGGCETQYF

J gene: TRBJ2-3
clone size: many
D gene: NA
V gene: TRBV20-1
CDR3 DNA: TGCAGTGCTAGTCGGGGTGGGGGAGAAGATACGCAGTATTTT
CDR3 protein: CSASRGGGEDTQYF

J gene: TRBJ1-1
clone size: many
D gene: NA
V gene: TRBV5-1
CDR3 DNA: TGCGCCAGCAGGGCCACGATTGGGAACACTGAAGCTTTCTTT
CDR3 protein: CASRATIGNTEAFF

J gene: TRBJ2-3
clone size: many
D gene: TRBD1
V gene: TRBV5-4
CDR3 DNA: TGTGCCAGCAGCGAGGACAGGGGTACAGATACGCAGTATTTT
CDR3 protein: CASSEDRGTDTQYF

J gene: TRBJ2-7
clone size: many
D gene: TRBD1
V gene: TRBV2
CDR3 DNA: TGTGCCAGCAGTGCCGCCCGAGGACAGGGCTACGAGCAGTACTTC
CDR3 protein: CASSAARGQGYEQYF

J gene: TRBJ1-2
clone size: many
D gene: NA
V gene: TRBV6-1
CDR3 DNA: TGTGCCAGCAGTGAAAGTCAGACGCTGAGTGGCTACACCTTC
CDR3 protein: CASSESQTLSGYTF

J gene: TRBJ2-1
clone size: many
D gene: NA
V gene: TRBV12-3/TRBV12-4
CDR3 DNA: TGTGCCAGCAGTTTAGGACGACGTAGGGCCACCCACAATGAGCAGTTCTTC
CDR3 protein: CASSLGRRRATHNEQFF

J gene: TRBJ1-1
clone size: NA
D gene: NA
V gene: TRBV6-2/TRBV6-3
CDR3 DNA: TGTGCCAGCAGGCTTAATGGCAGGGCCACTGAAGCTTTCTTT
CDR3 protein: CASRLNGRATEAFF

J gene: TRBJ2-3
clone size: many
D gene: TRBD2
V gene: TRBV6-6
CDR3 DNA: TGTGCCAGCAGAGGGACTAGCGGGGCGACAAAGGTAGATACGCAGTATTTT
CDR3 protein: CASRGTSGATKVDTQYF

J gene: TRBJ2-2
clone size: NA
D gene: NA
V gene: TRBV5-1
CDR3 DNA: TGCGCCAGCAGCACCTACAGCAACACCGGGGAGCTGTTTTTT
CDR3 protein: CASSTYSNTGELFF

J gene: TRBJ1-5
clone size: many
D gene: NA
V gene: TRBV2
CDR3 DNA: TGTGCCAGCCTCCCGTTGAGTAGCAATCAGCCCCAGCATTTT
CDR3 protein: CASLPLSSNQPQHF

J gene: TRBJ2-5
clone size: NA
D gene: NA
V gene: TRBV20-1
CDR3 DNA: TGCAGTGCTAGAGATACGGCAGGGCCGGGGAAGACCCAGTACTTC
CDR3 protein: CSARDTAGPGKTQYF

J gene: TRBJ2-1
clone size: many
D gene: TRBD2
V gene: TRBV10-3
CDR3 DNA: TGTGCCATCAGTGACCCTAGCGGGGGCGCAAGGAATGAGCAGTTCTTC
CDR3 protein: CAISDPSGGARNEQFF

J gene: TRBJ2-3
clone size: NA
D gene: NA
V gene: TRBV12-3/TRBV12-4
CDR3 DNA: TGTGCCAGCAGTTTGGTCGGGGTGGGAGCAGATACGCAGTATTTT
CDR3 protein: CASSLVGVGADTQYF

J gene: TRBJ1-1
clone size: NA
D gene: NA
V gene: TRBV4-3
CDR3 DNA: TGCGCCAGCAGCCAAGAGCCCAGGGCGGGGACTGAAGCTTTCTTT
CDR3 protein: CASSQEPRAGTEAFF

J gene: TRBJ2-1
clone size: many
D gene: TRBD2
V gene: TRBV12-3/TRBV12-4
CDR3 DNA: TGTGCCAGCAGTTTACTAGCGGGGGGATACAATGAGCAGTTCTTC
CDR3 protein: CASSLLAGGYNEQFF

J gene: TRBJ2-7
clone size: once
D gene: TRBD1
V gene: TRBV20-1
CDR3 DNA: TGCAGTGCTAGAGGGGGACAGGGGCTCTCCTACGAGCAGTACTTC
CDR3 protein: CSARGGQGLSYEQYF

J gene: TRBJ1-5
clone size: many
D gene: NA
V gene: TRBV29-1
CDR3 DNA: TGCAGCGCCGCGGAGGGGGGTCAGCCCCAGCATTTT
CDR3 protein: CSAAEGGQPQHF

J gene: TRBJ1-2
clone size: many
D gene: NA
V gene: TRBV5-1
CDR3 DNA: TGCGCCAGCAGCTTTACACCAGTAAACTATGGCTACACCTTC
CDR3 protein: CASSFTPVNYGYTF

J gene: TRBJ2-1
clone size: many
D gene: TRBD2
V gene: TRBV9
CDR3 DNA: TGTGCCAGCAGCGTCCTAGCGGGGGGTACCTACAATGAGCAGTTCTTC
CDR3 protein: CASSVLAGGTYNEQFF

J gene: TRBJ2-5
clone size: NA
D gene: NA
V gene: TRBV6-2/TRBV6-3
CDR3 DNA: TGTGCCAGCAGGGGCGCTTTCGGGCGAGCGACCCAGTACTTC
CDR3 protein: CASRGAFGRATQYF

J gene: TRBJ2-3
clone size: few
D gene: TRBD2
V gene: TRBV12-3/TRBV12-4
CDR3 DNA: TGTGCCAGCAGTTTCGGGGGCGGAGCGCGGGGGGGGCCCAGCACAGATACGCAGTATTTT
CDR3 protein: CASSFGGGARGGPSTDTQYF

J gene: TRBJ2-1
clone size: NA
D gene: NA
V gene: TRBV20-1
CDR3 DNA: TGCAGTGCTAGAAACAGGGCCAATGAGCAGTTCTTC
CDR3 protein: CSARNRANEQFF

J gene: TRBJ2-6
clone size: NA
D gene: TRBD1
V gene: TRBV7-2
CDR3 DNA: TGTGCCAGCAGCTCACCGGGACAGGGCTCTGGGGCCAACGTCCGGACTTTC
CDR3 protein: CASSSPGQGSGANVRTF